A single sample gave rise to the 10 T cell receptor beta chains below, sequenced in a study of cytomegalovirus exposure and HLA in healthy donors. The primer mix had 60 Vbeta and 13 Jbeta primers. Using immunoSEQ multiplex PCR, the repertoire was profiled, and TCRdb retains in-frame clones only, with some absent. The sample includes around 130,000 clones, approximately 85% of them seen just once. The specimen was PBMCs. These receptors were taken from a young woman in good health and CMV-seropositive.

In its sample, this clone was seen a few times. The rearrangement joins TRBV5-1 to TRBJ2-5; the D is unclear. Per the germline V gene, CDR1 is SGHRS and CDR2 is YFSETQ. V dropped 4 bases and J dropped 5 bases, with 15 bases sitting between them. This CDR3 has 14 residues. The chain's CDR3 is CASSPPSLTETQYF. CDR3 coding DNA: TGCGCCAGCAGCCCCCCTTCGCTAACGGAGACCCAGTACTTC. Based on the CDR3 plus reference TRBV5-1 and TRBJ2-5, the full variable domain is KAGVTQTPRYLIKTRGQQVTLSCSPISGHRSVSWYQQTPGQGLQFLFEYFSETQRNKGNFPGRFSGRQFSNSRSEMNVSTLELGDSALYLCASSPPSLTETQYFGPGTRLLVL.

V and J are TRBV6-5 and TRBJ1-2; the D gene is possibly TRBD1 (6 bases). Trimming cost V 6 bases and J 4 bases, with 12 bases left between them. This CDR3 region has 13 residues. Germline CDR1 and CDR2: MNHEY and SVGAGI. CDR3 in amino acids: CASSLEGVYGYTF. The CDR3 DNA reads TGTGCCAGCAGCCTCGAGGGGGTCTATGGCTACACCTTC.

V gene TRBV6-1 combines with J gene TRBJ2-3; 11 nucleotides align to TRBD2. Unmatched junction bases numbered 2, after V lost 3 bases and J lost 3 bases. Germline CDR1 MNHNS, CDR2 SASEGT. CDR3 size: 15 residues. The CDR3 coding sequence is TGTGCCAGCAGTGACCCTAGCGGGGGGACAGATACGCAGTATTTT. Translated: CASSDPSGGTDTQYF.

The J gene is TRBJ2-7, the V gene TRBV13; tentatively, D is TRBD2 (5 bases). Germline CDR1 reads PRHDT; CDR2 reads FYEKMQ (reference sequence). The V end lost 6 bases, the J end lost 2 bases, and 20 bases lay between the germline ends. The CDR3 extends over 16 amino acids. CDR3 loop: CASREWGVNPTYEQYF. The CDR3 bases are TGTGCCAGCAGGGAGTGGGGAGTGAACCCCACCTACGAGCAGTACTTC. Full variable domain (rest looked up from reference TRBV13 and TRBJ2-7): AAGVIQSPRHLIKEKRETATLKCYPIPRHDTVYWYQQGPGQDPQFLISFYEKMQSDKGSIPDRFSAQQFSDYHSELNMSSLELGDSALYFCASREWGVNPTYEQYFGPGTRLTVT.

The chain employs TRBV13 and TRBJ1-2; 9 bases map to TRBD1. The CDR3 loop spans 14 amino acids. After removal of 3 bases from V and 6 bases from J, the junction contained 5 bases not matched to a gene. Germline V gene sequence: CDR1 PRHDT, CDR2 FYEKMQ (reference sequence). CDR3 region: CASSFRDRVDGYTF. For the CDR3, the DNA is TGTGCCAGCAGCTTCCGGGACAGGGTGGATGGCTACACCTTC.

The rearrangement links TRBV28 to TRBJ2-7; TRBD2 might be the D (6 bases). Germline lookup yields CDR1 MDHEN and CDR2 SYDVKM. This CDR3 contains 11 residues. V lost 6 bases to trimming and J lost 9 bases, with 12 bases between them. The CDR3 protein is CASSLGGAQYF. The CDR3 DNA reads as TGTGCCAGCAGCCTCGGAGGGGCGCAGTACTTC. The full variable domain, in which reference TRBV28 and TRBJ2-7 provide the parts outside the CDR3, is DVKVTQSSRYLVKRTGEKVFLECVQDMDHENMFWYRQDPGLGLRLIYFSYDVKMKEKGDIPEGYSVSREKKERFSLILESASTNQTSMYLCASSLGGAQYFGPGTRLTVT.

In DNA form, the CDR3 reads TGTGCCAGCTCTCAATTCGGTGGAGAGAACGAGCAGTACTTC. Translating it yields CASSQFGGENEQYF. This chain joins TRBV27 and TRBJ2-7; D not resolved. V was pared by 8 bases and J by 5 bases, with 19 bases between. Per germline, CDR1 MNHEY and CDR2 SMNVEV (reference sequence). The length of the CDR3 is 14 residues.

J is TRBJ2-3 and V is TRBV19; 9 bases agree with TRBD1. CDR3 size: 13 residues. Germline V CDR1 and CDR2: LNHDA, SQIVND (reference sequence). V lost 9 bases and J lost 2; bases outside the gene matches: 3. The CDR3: CASGTGHTDTQYF. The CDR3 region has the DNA TGTGCCAGCGGGACAGGGCACACAGATACGCAGTATTTT.

Written as DNA, the CDR3 is TGTGCCAGCAGCGTAGGACGGGGGGGAGATACGCAGTATTTT. This gives the protein CASSVGRGGDTQYF. This chain joins TRBV9 and TRBJ2-3; 8 nucleotides agree with TRBD2. Per germline, CDR1 SGDLS and CDR2 YYNGEE. The CDR3 totals 14 residues. Trimming took 0 bases from V and 5 from J; bases not matched to a gene: 2.

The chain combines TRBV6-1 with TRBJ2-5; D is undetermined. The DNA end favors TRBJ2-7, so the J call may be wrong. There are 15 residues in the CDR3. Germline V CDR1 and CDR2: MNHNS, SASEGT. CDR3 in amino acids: CASSIWATALYEQYF. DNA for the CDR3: TGTGCCAGCAGTATCTGGGCCACCGCCCTCTACGAGCAGTACTTC.